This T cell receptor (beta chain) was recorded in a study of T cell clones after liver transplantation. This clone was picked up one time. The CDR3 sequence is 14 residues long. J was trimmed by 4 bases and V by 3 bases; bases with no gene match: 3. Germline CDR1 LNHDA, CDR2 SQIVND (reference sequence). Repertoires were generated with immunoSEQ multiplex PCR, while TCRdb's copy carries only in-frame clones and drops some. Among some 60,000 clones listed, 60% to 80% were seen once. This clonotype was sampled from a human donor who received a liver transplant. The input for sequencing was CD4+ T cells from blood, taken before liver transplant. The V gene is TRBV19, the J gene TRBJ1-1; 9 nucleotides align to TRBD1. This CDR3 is CASSMTGGGTEAFF. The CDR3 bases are TGTGCCAGTAGTATGACAGGGGGGGGCACTGAAGCTTTCTTT.